The 14 T cell receptor beta chains given below trace back to one sample, sequenced in a study of identical twins. In TCRdb, the 5' RACE reads were re-called with MiXCR into one record per CDR3 protein. The sample includes more than 250,000 distinct CDR3 sequences, under 9.5% seen only once; the top ten take approximately 2%. These data were likewise used in another study, on yellow fever vaccine responses in identical twins.

Material for sequencing was memory (CD45RO+) T cells sorted from blood. These TCRs come from a woman aged 18-29 years in good health.

Ten or more counts support this clonotype. The CDR3 here is CASSSLRNSPLHF. CDR3 in DNA: TGTGCCAGCAGTTCCCTTCGAAATTCACCCCTCCACTTT. The V and J genes are TRBV12-3 or TRBV12-4 and TRBJ1-6; no firm D call. V shed 4 bases and J shed 7 bases, with 8 bases lying between them. The CDR3 covers 13 residues.

On this clonotype itself: A single base separates this from a much larger clone, so it may be a read error. The V gene is TRBV3-1, the J gene TRBJ2-3; D call uncertain. CDR1 is LGHDT and CDR2 is YNNKEL in the germline V gene (reference sequence). CDR3 size: 15 residues. CDR3 bases: TGTTCCAGCAGCCAAGACGGCATAAGCACAGATACGCAGTATTTT. Amino acids: CSSSQDGISTDTQYF.

This clonotype was observed at least ten times. The chain combines TRBV12-3 or TRBV12-4 with TRBJ2-3, with a weak D call TRBD2 (5 bases). Trimming removed 3 bases at V and 5 bases at J, with 12 bases between. The CDR3 covers 14 residues. As DNA, the CDR3 is TGTGCCAGCAGTTTGAGGGAAGGGAAAGATACGCAGTATTTT. Translated, it gives CASSLREGKDTQYF.

This clonotype was seen more than once but under ten times. Germline and junction disagree at one end, which may indicate a read error. V is TRBV9 and J is TRBJ1-3; D perhaps matches TRBD1 (5 bases). Germline-derived CDR1 and CDR2 are SGDLS and YYNGEE. This CDR3 has 15 residues. The CDR3 nucleotides read TGTGCCAGCAGCCCAGGACATGTCTCTGGAAACACCATATACTTT. Its protein product is CASSPGHVSGNTIYF.

This clonotype was recorded at least ten times. The chain carries TRBV12-3 or TRBV12-4 and TRBJ1-4; 9 positions match TRBD1. There are 14 residues in the CDR3. Trimming at V came to 6 bases and at J to 3 bases, leaving 2 bases not matched to a gene. The CDR3 here is CASSRDRANEKLFF. The DNA of the CDR3 is TGTGCCAGCAGCCGGGACAGGGCTAATGAAAAACTGTTTTTT.

The gene calls are TRBV6-2 or TRBV6-3 and TRBJ2-7; D remains unclear. With 7 bases removed from V and 2 bases from J, the gap between germline ends came to 12 bases. CDR1 is MNHEY and CDR2 is SVGEGT in the germline V gene. The CDR3 is made up of 13 amino acids. The CDR3 protein is CASKVGPTYEQYF. The DNA of the CDR3 is TGTGCCAGCAAGGTCGGACCGACCTACGAGCAGTACTTC.

At least ten counts were recorded for this clonotype. V and J are TRBV11-2 and TRBJ2-1; D uncertain. V was shortened by 1 base and J by 5 bases, with 9 bases between the two germline ends. The V gene's germline CDR1 is SGHAT and CDR2 FQNNGV. This CDR3 is built from 14 residues. CDR3 in DNA: TGTGCCAGCAGCTTAGTAGGGCCTAACAATGAGCAGTTCTTC. Amino acids: CASSLVGPNNEQFF.

J is TRBJ1-2 and V is TRBV2, with D unresolved. The CDR3 length is 13 residues. V lost 4 bases to trimming and J lost 4 bases, with 10 bases between them. CDR1 is SNHLY, CDR2 FYNNEI, per germline. Here the CDR3 DNA reads TGTGCCAGCAGTGTAGGTGAGGCCTATGGCTACACCTTC. This codes for CASSVGEAYGYTF.

This sequence joins TRBV5-1 and TRBJ2-3; TRBD1 matches at 7 bases. CDR1 is SGHRS and CDR2 is YFSETQ in the germline V gene. Unmatched junction bases numbered 5, after V lost 2 bases and J lost 2 bases. This CDR3 contains 15 residues. The CDR3 DNA reads as TGCGCCAGCAGCTTAAGGGGGCAGGACACAGATACGCAGTATTTT. Its protein product is CASSLRGQDTDTQYF.

Ten or more counts support this clonotype. The rearrangement joins TRBV10-2 to TRBJ2-7, with a possible D match to TRBD2 (6 bases). Germline lookup yields CDR1 WSHSY and CDR2 SAAADI. The V end was cut by 2 bases, the J end by 2 bases, with 10 bases between. This CDR3 is built from 14 residues. Here the CDR3 DNA reads TGCGCCAGCAGTGAGGTACTAGCAACCTACGAGCAGTACTTC. Residues: CASSEVLATYEQYF.

This clonotype was seen a handful of times. V usage is TRBV12-3 or TRBV12-4 and J usage is TRBJ2-3; 9 bases are a match to TRBD2. Unmatched junction bases numbered 4, after V lost 2 bases and J lost 1 base. There are 16 residues in the CDR3. The CDR3 DNA follows: TGTGCCAGCAGTTTATCGGCTAGCGGGGGCACAGATACGCAGTATTTT. This encodes CASSLSASGGTDTQYF.

This clonotype was counted between two and nine times. V gene TRBV7-8 combines with J gene TRBJ2-1; 8 bases fit TRBD2. V shed 2 bases, J shed 9 bases, and the junction held 3 bases outside the gene matches. Germline CDR1 is SGHVS and CDR2 is FQNEAQ. This CDR3 is 13 amino acids long. CDR3: CASSLPGGGEQFF. The DNA of the CDR3 is TGTGCCAGCAGCTTACCGGGGGGGGGTGAGCAGTTCTTC.

This clonotype occurred many times. The V call is TRBV9, the J call TRBJ2-1; TRBD1 agrees at 7 bases. The CDR3 runs to 14 residues. V was pared by 3 bases and J by 4 bases, with 4 bases of the junction left unmatched. CDR1 SGDLS and CDR2 YYNGEE come from the germline V gene. The CDR3 DNA follows: TGTGCCAGCAGCGAACAACAGGGGTACAATGAGCAGTTCTTC. This encodes CASSEQQGYNEQFF.

This clonotype was detected only a few times. The chain couples TRBV12-3 or TRBV12-4 to TRBJ2-3, with 9 nucleotides matching TRBD2. Germline trimming cut 5 bases from V and 6 bases from J; bases unmatched to any gene: 0. The CDR3 runs 12 residues. CDR3 sequence: CASSGLADTQYF. Written as DNA, the CDR3 is TGTGCCAGCAGTGGACTAGCGGATACGCAGTATTTT.